The 17 T cell receptor beta chains below come from one sample, sequenced in a study of blood T cell repertoires in COVID-19. This table comes from immunoSEQ multiplex PCR, and its TCRdb copy is limited to in-frame clones, with some not included. The sample yields 80,000 to 100,000 clones, approximately 86% seen once. Sequencing input: peripheral blood. The receptors come from a woman of 80 years or more with acute or convalescent COVID-19.

This chain uses TRBV11-3 with TRBJ1-1; tentatively, D is TRBD1 (5 bases). The length of the CDR3 is 18 residues. V was pared by 1 base and J by 4 bases, with 22 bases between. The germline V gene encodes CDR1 SGHNT and CDR2 YENEEA. CDR3 amino acids: CASSLGSGRPGEGTEAFF. CDR3 nucleotide sequence: TGTGCCAGCAGCTTAGGTTCGGGACGCCCGGGGGAGGGCACTGAAGCTTTCTTT.

The rearrangement uses TRBV10-3 and TRBJ1-6; 7 bases map to TRBD1. The CDR3 length is 15 residues. V gave up 3 bases and J gave up 10 bases; unmatched junction bases: 9. Germline assignment: CDR1 ENHRY and CDR2 SYGVKD. CDR3 amino acids: CAISDQGGVGSPLHF. In DNA, the CDR3 is TGTGCCATCAGTGATCAAGGGGGCGTAGGATCACCCCTCCACTTT.

This clone was seen a handful of times. The rearrangement uses TRBV7-8 and TRBJ2-3; D possibly corresponds to TRBD1 (6 bases). V dropped 1 base and J dropped 2 bases, with 13 bases sitting between them. This CDR3 contains 16 residues. Germline values: CDR1 SGHVS, CDR2 FQNEAQ. In DNA, the CDR3 is TGTGCCAGCAGCTTAGAAGGGGGTGGGATCACAGATACGCAGTATTTT. Residues: CASSLEGGGITDTQYF.

The J gene is TRBJ1-1, the V gene TRBV13; D possibly corresponds to TRBD1 (6 bases). Germline values: CDR1 PRHDT, CDR2 FYEKMQ (reference sequence). This CDR3 region has 15 residues. The V end was cut by 5 bases, the J end by 1 base, with 14 bases between. CDR3 DNA sequence: TGTGCCAGCAGCCCAACTTTGGACAGGAACACTGAAGCTTTCTTT. It specifies CASSPTLDRNTEAFF.

The rearrangement links TRBV18 to TRBJ2-1; weak D call: TRBD1 (5 bases). Germline loops: CDR1 KGHSH, CDR2 LQKENI. V gave up 3 bases and J gave up 6 bases, with 15 bases separating them. The CDR3 runs to 15 residues. CDR3 residues: CASSPLLQGGNEQFF. The CDR3 bases are TGTGCCAGCTCACCTCTCCTTCAGGGTGGCAATGAGCAGTTCTTC. Based on the CDR3 plus reference TRBV18 and TRBJ2-1, the full variable domain is NAGVMQNPRHLVRRRGQEARLRCSPMKGHSHVYWYRQLPEEGLKFMVYLQKENIIDESGMPKERFSAEFPKEGPSILRIQQVVRGDSAAYFCASSPLLQGGNEQFFGPGTRLTVL.

The J gene is TRBJ1-2, the V gene TRBV5-6; a possible D gene is TRBD1 (5 bases). The CDR3 runs 13 residues. V lost 1 base and J lost 7, with 11 bases in between. Germline CDR1 SGHDT, CDR2 YYEEEE. The CDR3 sequence: CASSLRRGGGYTF. For the CDR3, the DNA is TGTGCCAGCAGCTTGAGAAGGGGCGGTGGCTACACCTTC.

The V call is TRBV19, the J call TRBJ2-3; D perhaps matches TRBD2 (5 bases). Germline CDR1 and CDR2: LNHDA and SQIVND (reference sequence). Trimming removed 3 bases at V and 9 bases at J, with 7 bases between. This CDR3 is built from 11 residues. CDR3 region: CASSISGTQYF. CDR3 nucleotide sequence: TGTGCCAGTAGTATCTCGGGGACGCAGTATTTT.

The chain has TRBV19 and TRBJ1-1; D gene unclear. The CDR3 covers 12 residues. Germline lookup yields CDR1 LNHDA and CDR2 SQIVND (reference sequence). Trimming cost V 4 bases and J 5 bases, with 8 bases left between them. CDR3: CASSKSLTEAFF. The DNA of the CDR3 is TGTGCCAGTAGTAAATCGTTGACTGAAGCTTTCTTT.

This clone occurred once. J is TRBJ1-6 and V is TRBV2; D is uncertain. Germline V gives CDR1 SNHLY, CDR2 FYNNEI. The ends were cut back, 4 bases at V and 7 bases at J, with 23 bases in the middle. The CDR3 spans 18 residues. This CDR3 reads CASSGLRMGANSNSPLHF. DNA of the CDR3: TGTGCCAGCAGTGGTCTTAGGATGGGCGCAAACTCAAATTCACCCCTCCACTTT.

This clone was detected only a few times. This chain uses TRBV9 with TRBJ2-5, with 8 positions matching TRBD2. J lost 5 bases, V lost 7 bases, and 10 bases had no gene match. Germline V gene data show CDR1 as SGDLS and CDR2 as YYNGEE. The CDR3 spans 14 residues. DNA of the CDR3: TGTGCCAGCGGTTTGGGGACTAGAGACGAGACCCAGTACTTC. Its translation: CASGLGTRDETQYF.

The chain links TRBV7-2 to TRBJ1-5; D is uncertain. Germline lookup yields CDR1 SGHTA and CDR2 FQGNSA. CDR3 length: 14 residues. The V and J ends lost 5 bases and 4 bases respectively, with 12 bases between them. The CDR3 sequence: CASSRWALNQPQHF. Here the CDR3 DNA reads TGTGCCAGCAGCCGGTGGGCCCTGAATCAGCCCCAGCATTTT.

This chain links TRBV5-1 with TRBJ1-2; the D is unclear. Per germline, CDR1 SGHRS and CDR2 YFSETQ. This CDR3 has 13 residues. Trimming took 0 bases from V and 4 from J, leaving 7 bases between them. CDR3 residues: CASSLANIYGYTF. CDR3 DNA sequence: TGCGCCAGCAGCTTGGCCAACATCTATGGCTACACCTTC.

This rearrangement joins TRBV14 to TRBJ1-6, with unresolved D. The CDR3 extends over 16 amino acids. Trimming took 4 bases from V and 2 from J, leaving 12 bases between them. The germline gives CDR1 SGHDN, CDR2 FVKESK. The CDR3: CASSPSGQTYNSPLHF. Here the CDR3 DNA reads TGTGCCAGCAGCCCCTCGGGTCAAACCTATAATTCACCCCTCCACTTT.

The chain carries TRBV16 and TRBJ1-6; 7 bases agree with TRBD1. J gave up 0 bases and V 5 bases, and 10 bases lay outside the gene matches. Germline V CDR1 and CDR2: KGHSY, FQNENV. CDR3 size: 18 residues. In DNA, the CDR3 is TGTGCCAGCAGCAAATTCGGGACAGCTAACTCCTATAATTCACCCCTCCACTTT. It specifies CASSKFGTANSYNSPLHF.

The V and J genes are TRBV6-6 and TRBJ1-2; 7 bases align to TRBD1. Germline V gives CDR1 MNHNY, CDR2 SVGAGI (reference sequence). The J segment lost 7 bases and the V segment lost 3 bases, leaving 8 bases of the junction unmatched. The CDR3 length is 14 residues. This CDR3 reads CASSYPDRSGGYTF. In nucleotides, the CDR3 is TGTGCCAGCAGTTATCCGGACAGGTCGGGTGGCTACACCTTC.

V is TRBV10-3 and J is TRBJ1-1; 10 nucleotides line up with TRBD1. This CDR3 region has 16 residues. The V segment lost 9 bases and the J segment 1 base; nucleotides outside the gene matches: 11. The germline V gene has CDR1 ENHRY and CDR2 SYGVKD. As DNA, the CDR3 is TGTGCCATTAAGTCGACAGGGGGCGCAGGGAACACTGAAGCTTTCTTT. Its protein product is CAIKSTGGAGNTEAFF.

V gene TRBV6-5 combines with J gene TRBJ1-2; 9 nucleotides line up with TRBD1. This CDR3 has 15 amino acids. V was pared by 0 bases and J by 2 bases, with 1 base of the junction left unmatched. Looked up from germline, CDR1 is MNHEY and CDR2 is SVGAGI. The CDR3 DNA is TGTGCCAGCAGTTACTCGACAGGGGGGAACTATGGCTACACCTTC. This translates into CASSYSTGGNYGYTF.